What follows describes a single T cell receptor (beta chain). The sample is drawn from a study of blood T cell repertoires in COVID-19. Study-wide context: COVID-19 samples collected from the United States, Italy and Spain covered acute and convalescent phases. PBMCs, B-cell-depleted T cells, or T cells were the source of the cDNA or gDNA that made up the material.

Per the study methods: Reference gene primer amplification gave nucleated cell count estimates. Method: immunoSEQ multiplex PCR; TCRdb's copy keeps in-frame clones and lacks some. V and J calls and clone size follow that table, whereas D and trimming were derived from the DNA. In the table there are tens of thousands of clones, 85% of which are singletons. The CDR3 runs to 13 residues. In germline, CDR1 is SGHRS, CDR2 YFSETQ. Between the trimmed V and J ends, which lost 7 bases and 0 bases, there was a span of 8 bases. The sequenced material came from peripheral blood. This receptor was identified in an elderly man with acute or convalescent COVID-19. The chain employs TRBV5-1 and TRBJ2-1; TRBD1 is a possible D gene (6 bases). CDR3 nucleotide sequence: TGCGCCAGCCAGGACAGCTCCTACAATGAGCAGTTCTTC. Amino acid sequence: CASQDSSYNEQFF.